These T cell receptor beta chains were read from a single sample in a study of metastatic and nonmetastatic thyroid tumors. TCRdb reassembled clones from the PCR reads with MiXCR. The sample consists of some 55,000 clones, 25% to 35% of them appearing once. The sequenced sample consisted of blood. The origin of the receptors is a female donor with papillary thyroid cancer or a benign thyroid nodule (not recorded which). Some clones in this sample may be carry-over from other donors' samples. CDR3s include the opening cysteine and the closing phenylalanine or tryptophan. D genes are given only for firm matches. Where a row states a size, it is once, few, many or the class of an expanded clone; other rows omit it.

>NA|TRBV4-3|TRBJ1-2|16|NA
TGCGCCAGCAGCCAAGAAGCGGCCGGAGAAGGCGCGGGCTACACCTTC
CASSQEAAGEGAGYTF
>NA|TRBV6-5|TRBJ2-7|15|NA
TGTGCCAGCAGTTCAGGGGTTCTGCAATCCCACGAGCAGTACTTC
CASSSGVLQSHEQYF
>NA|TRBV7-2|TRBJ2-1|14|NA
TGTGCCAGCAGAAAAGTGGGGGTTAGTAATGAGCAGTTCTTC
CASRKVGVSNEQFF
>NA|TRBV6-6|TRBJ1-5|14|NA
TGTGCCAGCAGTTACGGGCAGATTGATCAGCCCCAGCATTTT
CASSYGQIDQPQHF
>few|TRBV6-1|TRBJ2-7|13|TRBD1
TGTGCCAGCTCCTCTGACAGGGAGAGCGAGCAGTACTTC
CASSSDRESEQYF
>NA|TRBV27|TRBJ1-2|15|NA
TGTGCCAGCACCCCCGCGGGGGTAGGTGCGTATGGCTACACCTTC
CASTPAGVGAYGYTF
>NA|TRBV20-1|TRBJ1-4|14|TRBD1
TGCAGTGCTAGAGATACAGGGGAACGTCAAAAACTGTTTTTT
CSARDTGERQKLFF
>many|TRBV7-8|TRBJ2-3|15|NA
TGTGCCAGCAGCTTAAAGCGGAACCAGAGAGATACGCAGTATTTT
CASSLKRNQRDTQYF
>few|TRBV6-5|TRBJ2-7|11|NA
TGTGCCAGCAGTTTCTCCTACGAGCAGTACTTC
CASSFSYEQYF
>few|TRBV7-8|TRBJ2-1|15|TRBD2
TGTGCCAGCAGCTTCACTAGCGGGAGGTTTGTTGAGCAGTTCTTC
CASSFTSGRFVEQFF
>few|TRBV6-1|TRBJ1-5|13|NA
TGTGCCAGCAGACGGGAGTCAGGTCAGCCCCAGCATTTT
CASRRESGQPQHF
>many|TRBV6-1|TRBJ1-1|13|NA
TGTGCCAGCAGTTTGCAGGGTCACACTGAAGCTTTCTTT
CASSLQGHTEAFF
>few|TRBV9|TRBJ2-1|17|TRBD1
TGTGCCAGCAGCCCATCACCCGGACAGGGACCCTACAATGAGCAGTTCTTC
CASSPSPGQGPYNEQFF
>NA|TRBV6-1|TRBJ1-6|13|NA
TGTGCCAGCAGTGAAGCAAACACCTTACCCCTCCACTTT
CASSEANTLPLHF
>NA|TRBV7-6|TRBJ2-5|14|NA
TGTGCCAGCAGCTTATCCGGGGGGCGGGAGACCCAGTACTTC
CASSLSGGRETQYF
>NA|TRBV20-1|TRBJ2-7|15|TRBD2
TGCAGTGCTAGAGTGGCGGGGGTGGTTGGTTACGAGCAGTACTTC
CSARVAGVVGYEQYF
>NA|TRBV10-2|TRBJ2-5|15|TRBD1
TGCGCCAGCAGGGGGTCAGGGGGAGTAGGGGAGACCCAGTACTTC
CASRGSGGVGETQYF
>few|TRBV6-1|TRBJ2-7|11|NA
TGTGCCAGCAGTGAAGTAGTGGAGGCGTACTTC
CASSEVVEAYF
>few|TRBV19|TRBJ2-3|14|NA
TGTGCCAGTAGTCGCCTCGACAGCGCAGATACGCAGTATTTT
CASSRLDSADTQYF
>NA|TRBV11-3|TRBJ1-2|12|NA
TGTGCCAGCAGCTTAGGCTTGTATGGCTACACCTTC
CASSLGLYGYTF
>NA|TRBV10-2|TRBJ2-7|14|TRBD2
TGCGCCAGCAGCGGACTAGCTGAACTCTACGAGCAGTACTTC
CASSGLAELYEQYF
>NA|TRBV20-1|TRBJ2-7|13|NA
TGCAGTGCTAGAGTGGGACTCGACTACGAGCAGTACTTC
CSARVGLDYEQYF
>medium-sized|TRBV12-3/TRBV12-4|TRBJ2-7|13|NA
TGTGCCAGCAGTTTAGCGCGTAGAACGGAGCAGTACTTC
CASSLARRTEQYF
>NA|TRBV6-2/TRBV6-3|TRBJ2-1|15|NA
TGTGCCAGCAGTTACAGGGTTTGGGGGTACAATGAGCAGTTCTTC
CASSYRVWGYNEQFF
>few|TRBV6-1|TRBJ2-1|12|NA
TGTGCCAGCTTCTCTAGGTACAATGAGCAGTTCTTC
CASFSRYNEQFF
>NA|TRBV2|TRBJ2-2|13|NA
TGTGCCAGCAGTGGACTGGGAACCGGGGAGCTGTTTTTT
CASSGLGTGELFF
>few|TRBV6-2/TRBV6-3|TRBJ2-7|14|TRBD2
TGTGCCAGCAGTTCCAGCGGGAGCTCCTACGAGCAGTACTTC
CASSSSGSSYEQYF
>many|TRBV27|TRBJ2-7|14|TRBD1
TGTGCCAGCAGTTTGACAGGGGGCTTATACGAGCAGTACTTC
CASSLTGGLYEQYF
>NA|TRBV7-7|TRBJ1-1|13|NA
TGTGCTAGCAGCTTAGGGATGAACACTGAAGCTTTCTTT
CASSLGMNTEAFF
>NA|TRBV6-2/TRBV6-3|TRBJ2-7|16|NA
TGTGCCAGCAGTTACGGACCGGCGGTCGGCTCCTACGAGCAGTACTTC
CASSYGPAVGSYEQYF
>few|TRBV15|TRBJ2-4|13|TRBD1
TGTGCCACCGGCGGGACAGGGGAAAACATTCAGTACTTC
CATGGTGENIQYF
>NA|TRBV4-1|TRBJ1-4|15|NA
TGCGCCAGCAGCCGCACAGGGACGACTAATGAAAAACTGTTTTTT
CASSRTGTTNEKLFF
>many|TRBV19|TRBJ2-7|13|NA
TGTGCCAGTAGTCCATCGGCACTGCGCGAGCAGTACTTC
CASSPSALREQYF
>few|TRBV6-8|TRBJ2-6|18|TRBD1
TGTGCCAGCAGTTACCCGATGGACAGGGTCACTGGGGCCAACGTCCTGACTTTC
CASSYPMDRVTGANVLTF
>NA|TRBV15|TRBJ1-2|13|NA
TGTGCCACCAGCGTACCGGGACAACATGGCTACACCTTC
CATSVPGQHGYTF
>NA|TRBV20-1|TRBJ1-1|14|NA
TGCAGTGCTAGGAGGGGGGGTCGGGTCACTGAAGCTTTCTTT
CSARRGGRVTEAFF
>NA|TRBV5-5|TRBJ1-5|13|NA
TGTGCCAGCAGCTCCATAGGGAATCAGCCCCAGCATTTT
CASSSIGNQPQHF
>many|TRBV6-1|TRBJ2-7|17|NA
TGTGCCAGCAGTGAAGAGGTGGGACCGGGCCCCAATTACGAGCAGTACTTC
CASSEEVGPGPNYEQYF
>NA|TRBV6-1|TRBJ2-1|17|TRBD2
TGTGCCAGCAGTGAAGCGACCAGCGGGAGCTCCTACAATGAGCAGTTCTTC
CASSEATSGSSYNEQFF
>few|TRBV6-1|TRBJ2-7|11|TRBD1
TGTGCCAGGACAGGGGTGGACGAGCAGTACTTC
CARTGVDEQYF
>NA|TRBV9|TRBJ2-2|14|NA
TGTGCCAGCAGCGTTTCAGGGAACACCGGGGAGCTGTTTTTT
CASSVSGNTGELFF
>NA|TRBV5-1|TRBJ2-1|15|NA
TGCGCCAGCAGCCGGAGACAGAGCTCCTACAATGAGCAGTTCTTC
CASSRRQSSYNEQFF
>few|TRBV6-1|TRBJ1-1|11|NA
TGTGCCAGCAGTGAATGGGCTGAAGCTTTCTTT
CASSEWAEAFF
>NA|TRBV27|TRBJ1-2|13|NA
TGTGCCAGCAGTCCTGAGGGTAACTATGGCTACACCTTC
CASSPEGNYGYTF
>NA|TRBV30|TRBJ1-2|12|TRBD1
TGTGCCTGGAGTGAAACAGGGGCTGGCTACACCTTC
CAWSETGAGYTF